Below are 25 T cell receptor beta chains sequenced from a single sample in a study of blood T cell repertoires in COVID-19. The method was immunoSEQ multiplex PCR; TCRdb's version includes in-frame clones alone and lacks a portion of them. In the table there are about 200,000 clones, less than 90% of which are singletons. The sample consisted of peripheral blood. The receptors shown here come from a man aged 40-49 years with acute or convalescent COVID-19.

This clone was counted once. The chain uses TRBV2 and TRBJ2-1; 8 nucleotides align to TRBD2. The CDR3 is made up of 14 amino acids. V shed 6 bases, J shed 4 bases, and the junction held 5 bases outside the gene matches. In germline, CDR1 is SNHLY, CDR2 FYNNEI. The CDR3 loop reads CASRWAGGYNEQFF. In DNA form, the CDR3 reads TGTGCCAGCAGGTGGGCGGGGGGATACAATGAGCAGTTCTTC.

CDR3 nucleotides: TGTGCCAGCAGCTTGTGGGCCGGAGGAGATACGCAGTATTTT. It codes for CASSLWAGGDTQYF. This chain joins TRBV5-6 and TRBJ2-3; tentative D call: TRBD2 (5 bases). The germline V and J ends were trimmed by 1 base and 5 bases, with 11 bases remaining between them. The CDR3 runs 14 residues. The germline V gene has CDR1 SGHDT and CDR2 YYEEEE.

V is TRBV18 and J is TRBJ1-2, with a tentative D call TRBD1 (6 bases). The germline V gene has CDR1 KGHSH and CDR2 LQKENI. The CDR3 totals 12 residues. The ends were cut back, 8 bases at V and 3 bases at J, with 10 bases in the middle. CDR3 coding DNA: TGTGCCAGCAGAGGGGGGGACTATGGCTACACCTTC. Its translation is CASRGGDYGYTF.

This rearrangement joins TRBV9 to TRBJ2-3; maybe TRBD2 (6 bases). CDR1 is SGDLS and CDR2 is YYNGEE in the germline V gene. The CDR3 is 14 residues long. With 5 bases removed from V and 0 bases from J, the gap between germline ends came to 10 bases. The CDR3 loop reads CASRAGTSTDTQYF. In DNA form, the CDR3 reads TGTGCCAGCAGGGCGGGGACTAGCACAGATACGCAGTATTTT.

The J gene is TRBJ1-1, the V gene TRBV6-5; D unclear. V was shortened by 7 bases and J by 0 bases, with 9 bases between the two germline ends. There are 13 residues in the CDR3. CDR1 and CDR2 (germline): MNHEY, SVGAGI. The CDR3 sequence is CASTAQLNTEAFF. The CDR3 coding sequence is TGTGCCAGCACGGCACAGTTGAACACTGAAGCTTTCTTT.

This rearrangement joins TRBV18 to TRBJ1-5, with D hard to call. The CDR3 runs 15 residues. Trimming took 2 bases from V and 0 from J, leaving 8 bases between them. The germline V gene has CDR1 KGHSH and CDR2 LQKENI. As DNA, the CDR3 is TGTGCCAGCTCACCAGGCAGAATTAGCAATCAGCCCCAGCATTTT. This gives the protein CASSPGRISNQPQHF.

V usage is TRBV6-5 and J usage is TRBJ1-5; 8 nucleotides agree with TRBD1. From germline, CDR1 is MNHEY and CDR2 SVGAGI. CDR3 length equals 15 residues. The trim removed 6 bases at V and 4 bases at J, leaving 8 bases unmatched. CDR3 residues: CASSPGQGSNQPQHF. For the CDR3, the DNA is TGTGCCAGCAGCCCAGGACAGGGCTCTAATCAGCCCCAGCATTTT.

The genes are TRBV6-5 and TRBJ2-5; 12 nucleotides align to TRBD1. The length of the CDR3 is 14 residues. The V gene's germline CDR1 is MNHEY and CDR2 SVGAGI. The V segment lost 8 bases and the J segment 5 bases; nucleotides outside the gene matches: 6. The CDR3 loop reads CASVGQGALETQYF. The CDR3 DNA sequence: TGTGCCAGCGTGGGACAGGGGGCCTTGGAGACCCAGTACTTC.

The chain joins TRBV18 to TRBJ2-7; no clear D. The CDR3 runs to 13 residues. Germline values: CDR1 KGHSH, CDR2 LQKENI. V lost 3 bases and J lost 4, with 10 bases in between. CDR3 sequence: CASSPDEVYEQYF. The CDR3, as DNA: TGTGCCAGCTCACCTGACGAGGTTTACGAGCAGTACTTC.

The rearrangement links TRBV19 to TRBJ1-4, with D possibly matching TRBD1 (5 bases). Germline V gene lookup returns CDR1 LNHDA and CDR2 SQIVND (reference sequence). The CDR3 is 13 residues long. Trimming took off 6 bases at V and 3 bases at J, with 8 bases between the two ends. The CDR3 bases are TGTGCCAGTAGGAGACAGCCTAATGAAAAACTGTTTTTT. Protein sequence: CASRRQPNEKLFF.

The J gene is TRBJ2-7, the V gene TRBV3-1 (or the pseudogene TRBV3-2); 7 bases line up with TRBD1. V was clipped by 0 bases and J by 6 bases; unmatched bases: 8. The germline CDR1 and CDR2 sequences are LGHDT and YNNKEL (reference sequence). This CDR3 contains 15 residues. CDR3 protein: CASSQDPGQNREQYF. DNA for the CDR3: TGTGCCAGCAGCCAAGACCCGGGACAGAACCGCGAGCAGTACTTC.

This rearrangement joins TRBV6-5 to TRBJ2-1; 12 bases align to TRBD1. CDR3 length: 15 residues. Per the germline V gene, CDR1 is MNHEY and CDR2 is SVGAGI. V gave up 6 bases and J gave up 5 bases; unmatched junction bases: 5. Here the CDR3 reads CASRSGQGANNEQFF. The CDR3 DNA follows: TGTGCCAGCAGATCGGGACAGGGGGCAAACAATGAGCAGTTCTTC.

V usage is TRBV7-8 and J usage is TRBJ2-7, with 9 bases fitting TRBD1. CDR1 is SGHVS and CDR2 is FQNEAQ in the germline V gene. Trimming took 4 bases from V and 13 from J; bases not matched to a gene: 14. The CDR3 totals 14 residues. CDR3 nucleotides: TGTGCCAGCAGCTCACAGTCGGGACAGGGAGTGATATACTTC. This translates into CASSSQSGQGVIYF.

This chain links TRBV11-2 with TRBJ2-3, with 7 nucleotides matching TRBD2. Germline CDR1 and CDR2: SGHAT and FQNNGV. The CDR3 runs to 17 residues. The junction had 8 bases not matched to a gene; V was cut back by 0 bases and J by 2 bases. The CDR3 nucleotides read TGTGCCAGCAGCTTAGATCTGGGGAGGGCGTACACAGATACGCAGTATTTT. It specifies CASSLDLGRAYTDTQYF.

CDR3: CASSYGGRLEFF. CDR3 nucleotides: TGTGCCAGCAGTTATGGTGGGAGGTTGGAGTTCTTC. The chain uses TRBV2 and TRBJ2-1; possible D gene TRBD2, 6 bases. This CDR3 has 12 residues. The V end lost 5 bases, the J end lost 14 bases, and 16 bases lay between the germline ends. CDR1 SNHLY and CDR2 FYNNEI come from the germline V gene.

This clone has only one observation. The gene calls are TRBV5-5 and TRBJ2-1; 8 nucleotides align to TRBD1. The V and J ends lost 2 bases and 9 bases, in that order; junction bases with no gene match: 10. This CDR3 has 15 residues. The germline CDR1 and CDR2 sequences are SGHKS and YYEKEE (reference sequence). In nucleotides, the CDR3 is TGTGCCAGCAGCTTAGGGGGAACAGGGGGAGGTGAGCAGTTCTTC. Translated: CASSLGGTGGGEQFF.

This clone came up a few times. The rearrangement joins TRBV5-1 to TRBJ2-1, with TRBD2 matching over 7 bases. CDR1 SGHRS and CDR2 YFSETQ come from the germline V gene. V gave up 4 bases and J gave up 10 bases; unmatched junction bases: 5. CDR3 length: 12 amino acids. CDR3 sequence reads: CASSQAGLEQFF. The CDR3, as DNA: TGCGCCAGCAGCCAAGCGGGATTGGAGCAGTTCTTC.

Only a few counts were recorded for this clone. The gene calls are TRBV18 and TRBJ1-2, with 9 bases identical to TRBD1. The CDR3 runs 13 residues. The V segment lost 3 bases and the J segment 8 bases; nucleotides outside the gene matches: 4. Germline-derived CDR1 and CDR2 are KGHSH and LQKENI. CDR3 DNA: TGTGCCAGCTCACCCGGGACAGGGATCGGCTACACCTTC. Its translation: CASSPGTGIGYTF.

The rearrangement links TRBV28 to TRBJ2-5, with D unclear. Trimming left V 5 bases short and J 5 bases short, with 12 bases between. In germline, CDR1 is MDHEN, CDR2 SYDVKM. The CDR3 spans 13 residues. CDR3 sequence: CASSLEISETQYF. CDR3 in DNA: TGTGCCAGCAGTCTCGAAATCAGTGAGACCCAGTACTTC.

V is TRBV7-5 and J is TRBJ2-5; the DNA was not used to check the table's D call, TRBD2. TRBV7-5 represents a pseudogene. The CDR3 spans 16 residues. The CDR3 sequence is CVRSLRTSGGQGTQYF. CDR3 DNA sequence: TGTGTCAGAAGCTTGAGGACTAGCGGGGGCCAGGGGACCCAGTACTTC.

The V and J genes are TRBV7-9 and TRBJ2-5; no clear D. This CDR3 region has 14 residues. CDR1 SEHNR and CDR2 FQNEAQ come from the germline V gene (reference sequence). V was shortened by 3 bases and J by 5 bases, with 13 bases between the two germline ends. CDR3 bases: TGTGCCAGCAGCTTCCGGTTTGGGCACGAGACCCAGTACTTC. Translated, it gives CASSFRFGHETQYF.

To note about this clone: The same CDR3 can be traced to other DNA sequences in this sample. V is TRBV5-1 and J is TRBJ2-4; a possible D gene is TRBD1 (5 bases). Germline assignment: CDR1 SGHRS and CDR2 YFSETQ. V was cut by 5 bases and J by 6 bases, with 9 bases left in between. The CDR3 consists of 12 residues. The chain's CDR3 is CASSLQGNIQYF. The CDR3 DNA sequence: TGCGCCAGCAGTCTGCAGGGAAACATTCAGTACTTC.

This chain uses TRBV19 with TRBJ1-1; possible D gene TRBD1, 6 bases. The CDR3 length is 13 residues. The germline V gene encodes CDR1 LNHDA and CDR2 SQIVND (reference sequence). The germline V and J ends were trimmed by 6 bases and 5 bases, with 13 bases remaining between them. Here the CDR3 DNA reads TGTGCCAGTAGCCCAGGGGTGTGGACTGAAGCTTTCTTT. Amino acids: CASSPGVWTEAFF. The variable domain in full, completed from reference TRBV19 and TRBJ1-1, reads DGGITQSPKYLFRKEGQNVTLSCEQNLNHDAMYWYRQDPGQGLRLIYYSQIVNDFQKGDIAEGYSVSREKKESFPLTVTSAQKNPTAFYLCASSPGVWTEAFFGQGTRLTVV.

The rearrangement uses TRBV7-9 and TRBJ1-2; TRBD1 matches 8 bases. CDR1 and CDR2 (germline): SEHNR, FQNEAQ (reference sequence). The CDR3 extends over 14 amino acids. V gave up 4 bases and J gave up 7 bases; unmatched junction bases: 8. This CDR3 is CASSSRGQAGGYTF. As DNA, the CDR3 is TGTGCCAGCAGCTCCAGGGGACAGGCCGGTGGCTACACCTTC.

V and J are TRBV19 and TRBJ2-1; D remains unclear. Germline lookup yields CDR1 LNHDA and CDR2 SQIVND (reference sequence). Trimming removed 3 bases from V and 6 bases from J, with 3 bases in between. CDR3 length equals 11 residues. The CDR3 loop reads CASSISNEQFF. The CDR3 DNA reads as TGTGCCAGTAGTATCAGCAATGAGCAGTTCTTC.